This TCR beta chain stems from a study of T cell responses to AZD1222 COVID-19 vaccine. Study-level findings and limits: Samples come after the peak T cell response, not at day 14.

This clone was counted once. Its specificity is not known. Data came from immunoSEQ multiplex PCR; TCRdb stores just in-frame clones and leaves some out. Of tens of thousands of clones listed, about 92% were seen once; the top ten hold 4.7%. The germline gives CDR1 SGHDT, CDR2 YYEEEE. This CDR3 spans 15 amino acids. V shed 4 bases, J shed 7 bases, and the junction held 10 bases outside the gene matches. The sequenced sample was peripheral blood, obtained 28 days after the second AZD1222 dose. The chain has TRBV5-6 and TRBJ1-3; 8 positions agree with TRBD1. This receptor was taken from an adult who received the AZD1222 COVID-19 vaccine. The CDR3 sequence is CASSPTGVERNTIYF. As DNA, the CDR3 is TGTGCCAGCAGCCCGACAGGGGTAGAGAGGAACACCATATATTTT.